This T cell receptor beta chain was identified during a study of cytomegalovirus exposure and HLA in healthy donors. Study details: Unique TCRs numbering roughly 80 million, obtained from HLA-typed donors, made up an early data release.

Germline V gene sequence: CDR1 MGHDK, CDR2 SYGVNS. This CDR3 region has 17 residues. Trimming took off 3 bases at V and 0 bases at J, with 12 bases between the two ends. The PCR employed 60 Vbeta primers together with 13 Jbeta primers. This table comes from immunoSEQ multiplex PCR, and its TCRdb copy is limited to in-frame clones, with some not included. The table includes hundreds of thousands of clones, 65% to 90% detected once. What was sequenced was PBMCs. The source is a girl aged 10 to 17 in good health and CMV-seronegative. The V and J genes are TRBV25-1 and TRBJ1-6, with D hard to call. The DNA of the CDR3 is TGTGCCAGCAGTGAGAGTGACTCGAGCTCCTATAATTCACCCCTCCACTTT. Protein product: CASSESDSSSYNSPLHF. The whole variable domain, remainder taken from reference TRBV25-1 and TRBJ1-6, is EADIYQTPRYLVIGTGKKITLECSQTMGHDKMYWYQQDPGMELHLIHYSYGVNSTEKGDLSSESTVSRIRTEHFPLTLESARPSHTSQYLCASSESDSSSYNSPLHFGNGTRLTVT.